This TCR beta chain was sequenced in a study of T cells in Graves' hyperthyroidism and ophthalmopathy. Study at large: Peripheral blood draws took place at initial diagnosis, ahead of any treatment.

Whole-study results and caveats: By a 13 V-J model, ophthalmopathy was set apart from stable hyperthyroidism.

This CDR3 comprises 15 residues. Trimming cost V 0 bases and J 1 base, with 9 bases left between them. In germline, CDR1 is LGHNA, CDR2 YNFKEQ. This clonotype has only a few counts. Its matching antigen is unknown. Template material for amplifying TCR beta CDR3 regions consisted of RNA transcripts. The study used the HTBI primer set for a first-round RT-PCR of the TCR CDR3. TCRdb reprocessed the multiplex PCR reads with MiXCR, giving one entry per CDR3 protein. This repertoire shows hundreds of thousands of distinct CDR3 sequences, 15% to 18% found once; its top ten account for 13% to 15%. This clonotype originated in a woman between 18 and 30 years old with Graves' hyperthyroidism. The chain has TRBV4-2 and TRBJ1-2, with D possibly being TRBD1 (5 bases). The sequenced sample was blood. DNA for the CDR3: TGTGCCAGCAGCCAAGAAGACAGTCTTAACTATGGCTACACCTTC. Protein product: CASSQEDSLNYGYTF.